The clone carrying this TCR beta chain was detected only a few times. Its cognate antigen is unknown. V lost 3 bases to trimming and J lost 5 bases; unmatched junction nucleotides: 5. This CDR3 has 14 residues. The germline gives CDR1 MGHRA, CDR2 YSYEKL. In TCRdb, the 5' RACE reads were re-called with MiXCR into one record per CDR3 protein. The sample has a few hundred thousand distinct CDR3 sequences, 15% to 20% seen once. The sample is drawn from a study of T-cell memory formation after mild COVID-19. Across the study: The study found TCR clusters largely donor specific.

Findings and caveats of the study: Pre-infection memory harbored some responding clones, suggesting cross-reactive memory joined.

The sample was PBMCs or a T cell subset sorted from them (not recorded which). The chain links TRBV4-1 to TRBJ2-7, with 9 nucleotides matching TRBD1. This TCR was sampled from a man aged 18 to 30 who had mild COVID-19 (a few samples of this study predate the infection). Cell type and time point are not known. In DNA, the CDR3 is TGCGCCAGCAGCCAGATCGGGACAGGGAACGAGCAGTACTTC. Protein product: CASSQIGTGNEQYF.